This is a list of T cell receptor beta chains from one sample in a study of CD8 T cells in ankylosing spondylitis. From the 5' RACE reads, TCRdb called clonotypes with MiXCR, one entry per CDR3 protein. Found here are some 130,000 distinct CDR3 sequences, 7% to 10% of them singletons; the top ten hold 6% to 9.5%. The sample comprised synovial fluid, either unsorted or a sorted T cell fraction (not recorded which). Receptors originate from a male donor with ankylosing spondylitis. CDR3s leave out the opening cysteine and the closing phenylalanine or tryptophan. Fields, in order: J gene, D gene, V gene, CDR3 protein. A D gene is named only where the DNA matches it firmly.

TRBJ2-1,.,TRBV6-1,ASSRHLPNEQF
TRBJ1-3,.,TRBV9,ASSVGGPGNTIY
TRBJ2-2,.,TRBV10-3,ATQGGRNTGELF
TRBJ2-7,TRBD1,TRBV20-1,SARSPGGTAEQY
TRBJ1-1,TRBD1,TRBV7-7,ASSLAHGTAAF
TRBJ1-4,TRBD1,TRBV6-1,ASSQFQGAANEKLF
TRBJ1-1,TRBD1,TRBV10-3,AISEQGASTEAF
TRBJ2-1,.,TRBV3-1,ASSVRGGEGSYNEQF
TRBJ2-5,.,TRBV7-2,ASSLVLAIVTQY
TRBJ2-1,.,TRBV10-2,ASRGNHNEQF
TRBJ1-2,TRBD1,TRBV6-6,ASRRGQGGPYGYT
TRBJ2-1,.,TRBV27,ASSYRPDNEQF
TRBJ1-1,TRBD1,TRBV7-2,ASSLGGTGAKAF
TRBJ2-7,.,TRBV5-5,ASSFQESGEQY
TRBJ2-2,.,TRBV10-1,ASSDGRSNTGELF
TRBJ1-2,TRBD1,TRBV2,ASRGTANYGYT
TRBJ2-2,TRBD2,TRBV4-2,ASSSLRGAGELF
TRBJ2-7,.,TRBV2,ASSEPVSRQY
TRBJ1-1,TRBD1,TRBV4-3,ASSQAGRGTEAF
TRBJ2-3,.,TRBV25-1,ASTSAGGTQY
TRBJ2-3,.,TRBV11-2,ASSLVATDTQY
TRBJ1-5,TRBD1,TRBV6-1,ASSFPGGVSNQPQH
TRBJ2-6,.,TRBV6-5,ASSYRVLSSSGANVLT
TRBJ1-1,.,TRBV20-1,SALQELPMNTEAF
TRBJ2-3,.,TRBV19,ASSGGAGRDTQY
TRBJ2-7,TRBD1,TRBV5-1,ASSLEGARTYEQY
TRBJ2-1,TRBD1,TRBV5-1,ASSLASGGPYNEQF
TRBJ2-5,.,TRBV20-1,SAIRDTEETQY
TRBJ2-7,TRBD2,TRBV20-1,SANPVLAGAWEQY
TRBJ2-2,TRBD2,TRBV27,ASSLFSLAGTNTGELF
TRBJ2-1,.,TRBV30,AWSLGGSSNEQF
TRBJ1-5,.,TRBV27,ASSWASGQPQH
TRBJ1-1,TRBD1,TRBV5-5,ASSVTGWTEAF
TRBJ1-1,.,TRBV7-9,ASSLIENTEAF
TRBJ1-1,.,TRBV7-8,ASSLAYGGSTEAF
TRBJ2-1,.,TRBV7-2,ASSLSRGTYNEQF
TRBJ2-3,TRBD1,TRBV7-8,ASSPGQGIDTQY
TRBJ2-2,TRBD2,TRBV20-1,SAQKVAGAGELF
TRBJ1-1,.,TRBV19,ASTGLTEGLGIKAEAF
TRBJ2-5,.,TRBV5-1,ASSLGRSPSQETQY
TRBJ2-3,.,TRBV20-1,SARDRGLHTDTQY
TRBJ2-2,.,TRBV15,ATSRRSGELF
TRBJ2-6,.,TRBV20-1,SAREVPGANVLT
TRBJ1-5,.,TRBV27,ASTLMMEQPQH
TRBJ2-2,TRBD1,TRBV3-1,ASSNRDRNTGELF